This T cell receptor beta chain comes out of a study of blood T cell repertoires in COVID-19. Clones were read by immunoSEQ multiplex PCR, and TCRdb kept only the in-frame ones, dropping some. The table lists approximately 210,000 clones, 75% to 90% of them singletons. In germline, CDR1 is SGHTS, CDR2 YDEGEE. Trimming cost V 4 bases and J 3 bases, with 10 bases left between them. The CDR3 runs 13 residues. Sequenced sample: peripheral blood. The clonotype originates from a woman in her seventies with active or convalescent COVID-19. This sequence joins TRBV5-8 and TRBJ2-5; D unresolved. The CDR3: CASSRSNEETQYF. The DNA for the CDR3 is TGTGCCAGCAGCCGATCTAACGAAGAGACCCAGTACTTC. The whole variable domain, filled in from reference TRBV5-8 and TRBJ2-5, reads EAGVTQSPTHLIKTRGQQATLRCSPISGHTSVYWYQQALGLGLQFLLWYDEGEERNRGNFPPRFSGRQFPNYSSELNVNALELEDSALYLCASSRSNEETQYFGPGTRLLVL.